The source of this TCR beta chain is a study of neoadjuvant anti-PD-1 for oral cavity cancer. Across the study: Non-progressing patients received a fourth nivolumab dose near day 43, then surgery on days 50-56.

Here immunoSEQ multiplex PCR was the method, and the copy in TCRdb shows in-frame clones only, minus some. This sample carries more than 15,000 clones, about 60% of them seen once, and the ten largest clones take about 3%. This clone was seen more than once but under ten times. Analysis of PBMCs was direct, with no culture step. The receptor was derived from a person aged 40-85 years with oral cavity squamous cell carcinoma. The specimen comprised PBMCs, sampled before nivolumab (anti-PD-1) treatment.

CDR3 coding DNA: TGTGCCAGCAGTTCCCGACAGGGAGGTGGCTACGAGCAGTACTTC. It specifies CASSSRQGGGYEQYF. This rearrangement joins TRBV28 to TRBJ2-7, with D maybe TRBD1 (7 bases). The germline V gene encodes CDR1 MDHEN and CDR2 SYDVKM. The CDR3 has 15 amino acids. Trimming removed 4 bases from V and 3 bases from J, with 16 bases in between. The full variable domain, with the rest looked up from reference TRBV28 and TRBJ2-7, is DVKVTQSSRYLVKRTGEKVFLECVQDMDHENMFWYRQDPGLGLRLIYFSYDVKMKEKGDIPEGYSVSREKKERFSLILESASTNQTSMYLCASSSRQGGGYEQYFGPGTRLTVT.